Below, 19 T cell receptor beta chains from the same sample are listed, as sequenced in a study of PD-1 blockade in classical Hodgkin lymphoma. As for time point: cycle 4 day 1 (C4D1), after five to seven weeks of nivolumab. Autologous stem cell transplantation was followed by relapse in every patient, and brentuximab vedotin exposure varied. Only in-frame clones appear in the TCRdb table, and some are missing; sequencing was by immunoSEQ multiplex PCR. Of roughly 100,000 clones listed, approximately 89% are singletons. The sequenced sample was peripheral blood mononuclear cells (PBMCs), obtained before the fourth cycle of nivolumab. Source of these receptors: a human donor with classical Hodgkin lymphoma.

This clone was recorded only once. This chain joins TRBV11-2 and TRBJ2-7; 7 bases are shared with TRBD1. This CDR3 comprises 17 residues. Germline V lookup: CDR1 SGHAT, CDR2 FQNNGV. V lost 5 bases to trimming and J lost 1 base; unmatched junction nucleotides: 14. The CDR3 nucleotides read TGTGCCAGCAGCAGACCCTGGGACAGTAAAACTTCCTACGAGCAGTACTTC. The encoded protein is CASSRPWDSKTSYEQYF.

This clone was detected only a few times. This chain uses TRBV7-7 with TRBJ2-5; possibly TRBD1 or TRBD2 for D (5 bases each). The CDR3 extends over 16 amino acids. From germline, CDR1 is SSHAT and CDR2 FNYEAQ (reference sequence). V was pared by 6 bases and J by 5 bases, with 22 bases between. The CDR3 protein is CASSPGTDWRGETQYF. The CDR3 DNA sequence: TGTGCCAGCAGTCCCGGGACCGACTGGAGAGGGGAGACCCAGTACTTC.

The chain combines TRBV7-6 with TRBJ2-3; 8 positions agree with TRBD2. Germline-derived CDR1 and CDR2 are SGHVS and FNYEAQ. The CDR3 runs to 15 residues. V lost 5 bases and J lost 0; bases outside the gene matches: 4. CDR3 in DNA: TGTGCCAGCAGCCCCACTAGCGGTAGCACAGATACGCAGTATTTT. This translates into CASSPTSGSTDTQYF.

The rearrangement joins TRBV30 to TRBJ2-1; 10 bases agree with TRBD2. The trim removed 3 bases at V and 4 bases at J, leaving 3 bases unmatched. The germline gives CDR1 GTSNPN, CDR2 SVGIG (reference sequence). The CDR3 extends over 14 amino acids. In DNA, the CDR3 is TGTGCCTGGAGACTAGCGGGGATTTACAATGAGCAGTTCTTC. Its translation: CAWRLAGIYNEQFF.

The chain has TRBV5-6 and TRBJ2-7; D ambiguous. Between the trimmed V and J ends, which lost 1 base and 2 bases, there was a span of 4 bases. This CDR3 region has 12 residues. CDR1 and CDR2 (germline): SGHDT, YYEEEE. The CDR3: CASSLFTYEQYF. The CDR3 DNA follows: TGTGCCAGCAGCTTGTTTACCTACGAGCAGTACTTC.

The CDR3 here is CSVSLGQGYGYTF. The CDR3 bases are TGCAGCGTTTCTCTGGGACAGGGGTATGGCTACACCTTC. V is TRBV29-1 and J is TRBJ1-2; TRBD1 agrees at 10 bases. V shed 5 bases, J shed 5 bases, and the junction held 5 bases outside the gene matches. Germline CDR1 is SQVTM and CDR2 is ANQGSEA. The CDR3 loop spans 13 amino acids.

Here the CDR3 reads CASSQILGNEQFF. For the CDR3, the DNA is TGCGCCAGCAGCCAAATCTTGGGGAATGAGCAGTTCTTC. The chain uses TRBV4-1 and TRBJ2-1; D gene uncertain. From germline, CDR1 is MGHRA and CDR2 YSYEKL. Trimming cost V 2 bases and J 7 bases, with 9 bases left between them. The CDR3 loop spans 13 amino acids.

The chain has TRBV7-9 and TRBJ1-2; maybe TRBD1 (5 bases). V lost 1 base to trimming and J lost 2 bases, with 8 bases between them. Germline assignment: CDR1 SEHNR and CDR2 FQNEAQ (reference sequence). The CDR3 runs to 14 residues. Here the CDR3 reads CASSLDQGNYGYTF. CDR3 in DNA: TGTGCCAGCAGCTTAGATCAGGGCAACTATGGCTACACCTTC.

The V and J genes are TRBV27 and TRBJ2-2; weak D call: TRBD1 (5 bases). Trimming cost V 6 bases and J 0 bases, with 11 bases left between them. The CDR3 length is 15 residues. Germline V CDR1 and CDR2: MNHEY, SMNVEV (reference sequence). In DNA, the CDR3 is TGTGCCAGCAGCTCCTCAGGGACGAACACCGGGGAGCTGTTTTTT. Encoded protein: CASSSSGTNTGELFF.

The CDR3 DNA sequence: TGTGCCAGCAGTGAATTAGAAGGCGCCGACGAGCAGTACTTC. As protein: CASSELEGADEQYF. The chain carries TRBV2 and TRBJ2-7; D remains unclear. Germline V gene sequence: CDR1 SNHLY, CDR2 FYNNEI. CDR3 length: 14 amino acids. V was shortened by 2 bases and J by 5 bases, with 13 bases between the two germline ends.

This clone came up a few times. The CDR3, as DNA: TGTGCCTGGAGTTTATCGGGGACTGAAGCTTTCTTT. Translating it yields CAWSLSGTEAFF. The chain recombines TRBV30 with TRBJ1-1; D not resolved. Germline CDR1 GTSNPN, CDR2 SVGIG (reference sequence). The ends were cut back, 2 bases at V and 5 bases at J, with 9 bases in the middle. CDR3 length: 12 amino acids.

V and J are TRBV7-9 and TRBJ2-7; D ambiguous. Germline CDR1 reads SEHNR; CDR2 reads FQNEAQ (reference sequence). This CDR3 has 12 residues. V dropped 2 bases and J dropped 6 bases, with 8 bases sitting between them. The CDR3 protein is CASSLLASEQYF. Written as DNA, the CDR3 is TGTGCCAGCAGCTTACTCGCGAGCGAGCAGTACTTC.

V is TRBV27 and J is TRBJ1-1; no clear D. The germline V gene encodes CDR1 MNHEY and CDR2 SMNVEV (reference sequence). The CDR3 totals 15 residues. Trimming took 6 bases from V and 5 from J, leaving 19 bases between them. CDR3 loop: CASRRGSSLVTEAFF. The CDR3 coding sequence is TGTGCCAGCAGACGAGGGTCCAGCCTAGTGACTGAAGCTTTCTTT.

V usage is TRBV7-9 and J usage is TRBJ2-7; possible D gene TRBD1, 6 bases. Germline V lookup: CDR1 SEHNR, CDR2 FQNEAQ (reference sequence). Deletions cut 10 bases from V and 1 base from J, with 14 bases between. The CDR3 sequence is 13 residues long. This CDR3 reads CATALQGSYEQYF. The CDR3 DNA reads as TGTGCCACCGCCTTACAGGGATCCTACGAGCAGTACTTC.

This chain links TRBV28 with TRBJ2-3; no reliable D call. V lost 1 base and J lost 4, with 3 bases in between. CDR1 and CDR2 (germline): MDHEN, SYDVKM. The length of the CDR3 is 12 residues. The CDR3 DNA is TGTGCCAGCAGTTTATCTCCAGATACGCAGTATTTT. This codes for CASSLSPDTQYF.

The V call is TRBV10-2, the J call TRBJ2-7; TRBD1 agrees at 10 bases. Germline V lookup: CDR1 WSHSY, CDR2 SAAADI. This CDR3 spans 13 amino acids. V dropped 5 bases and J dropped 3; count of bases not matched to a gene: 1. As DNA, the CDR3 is TGCGCCAGCAGTTGGGACAGGGGCTACGAGCAGTACTTC. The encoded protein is CASSWDRGYEQYF.

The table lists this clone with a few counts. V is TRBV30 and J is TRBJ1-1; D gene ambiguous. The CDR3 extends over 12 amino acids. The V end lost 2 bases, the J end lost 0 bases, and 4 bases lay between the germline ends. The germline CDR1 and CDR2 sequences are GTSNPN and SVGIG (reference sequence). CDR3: CAWSKMNTEAFF. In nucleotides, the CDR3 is TGTGCCTGGAGTAAAATGAACACTGAAGCTTTCTTT.

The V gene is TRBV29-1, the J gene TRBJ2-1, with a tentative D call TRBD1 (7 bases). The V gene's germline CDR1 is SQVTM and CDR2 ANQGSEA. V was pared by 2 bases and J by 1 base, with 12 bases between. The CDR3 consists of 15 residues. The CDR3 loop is CSVEWRDRSYNEQFF. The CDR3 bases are TGCAGCGTTGAATGGAGGGACAGATCCTACAATGAGCAGTTCTTC.

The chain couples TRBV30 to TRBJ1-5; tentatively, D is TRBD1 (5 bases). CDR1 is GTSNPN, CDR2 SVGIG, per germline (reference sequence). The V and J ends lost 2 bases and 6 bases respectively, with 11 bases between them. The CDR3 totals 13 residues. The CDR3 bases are TGTGCCTGGAGTTCAGGGTTGAGTCAGCCCCAGCATTTT. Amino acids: CAWSSGLSQPQHF.